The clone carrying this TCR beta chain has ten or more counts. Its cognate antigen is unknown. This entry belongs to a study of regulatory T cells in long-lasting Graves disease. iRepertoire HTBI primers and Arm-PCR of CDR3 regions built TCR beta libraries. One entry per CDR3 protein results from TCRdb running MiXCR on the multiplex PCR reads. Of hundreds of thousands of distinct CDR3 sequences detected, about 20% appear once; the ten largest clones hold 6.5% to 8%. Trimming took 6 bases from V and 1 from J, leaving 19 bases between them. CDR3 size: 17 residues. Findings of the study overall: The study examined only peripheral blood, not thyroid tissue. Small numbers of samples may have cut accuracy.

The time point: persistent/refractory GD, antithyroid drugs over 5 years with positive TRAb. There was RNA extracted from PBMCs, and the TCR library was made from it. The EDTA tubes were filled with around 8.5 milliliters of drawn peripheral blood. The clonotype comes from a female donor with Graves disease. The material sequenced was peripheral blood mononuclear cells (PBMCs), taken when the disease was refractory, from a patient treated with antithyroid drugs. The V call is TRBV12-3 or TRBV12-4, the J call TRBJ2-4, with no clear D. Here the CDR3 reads CASSWGTHLKAKNIQYF. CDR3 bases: TGTGCCAGCAGCTGGGGAACTCACCTCAAGGCCAAAAACATTCAGTACTTC.